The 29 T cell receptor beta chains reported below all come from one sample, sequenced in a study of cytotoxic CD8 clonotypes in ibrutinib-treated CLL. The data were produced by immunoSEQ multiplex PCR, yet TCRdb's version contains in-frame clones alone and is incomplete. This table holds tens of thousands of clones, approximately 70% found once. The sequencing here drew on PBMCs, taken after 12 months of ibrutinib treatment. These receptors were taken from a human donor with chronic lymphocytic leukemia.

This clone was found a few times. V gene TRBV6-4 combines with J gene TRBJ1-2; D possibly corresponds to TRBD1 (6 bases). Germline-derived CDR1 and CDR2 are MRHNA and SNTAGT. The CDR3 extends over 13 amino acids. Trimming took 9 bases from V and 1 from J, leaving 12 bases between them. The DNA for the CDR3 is TGTGCCAGGTACAGGGACGGTAACTATGGCTACACCTTC. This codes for CARYRDGNYGYTF.

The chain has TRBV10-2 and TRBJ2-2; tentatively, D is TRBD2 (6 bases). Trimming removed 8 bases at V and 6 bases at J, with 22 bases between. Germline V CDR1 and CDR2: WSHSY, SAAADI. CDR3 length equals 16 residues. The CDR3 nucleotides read TGCGCCAGCGGGCTCCCGACTAGTGGCGGCGCCGGGGAGCTGTTTTTT. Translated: CASGLPTSGGAGELFF.

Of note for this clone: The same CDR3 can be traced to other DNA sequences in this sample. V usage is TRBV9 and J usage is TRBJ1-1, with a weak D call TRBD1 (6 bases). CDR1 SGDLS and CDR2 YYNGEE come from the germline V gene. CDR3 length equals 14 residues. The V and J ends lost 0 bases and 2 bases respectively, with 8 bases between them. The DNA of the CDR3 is TGTGCCAGCAGCGTAGAACAGGGAAACACTGAAGCTTTCTTT. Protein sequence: CASSVEQGNTEAFF.

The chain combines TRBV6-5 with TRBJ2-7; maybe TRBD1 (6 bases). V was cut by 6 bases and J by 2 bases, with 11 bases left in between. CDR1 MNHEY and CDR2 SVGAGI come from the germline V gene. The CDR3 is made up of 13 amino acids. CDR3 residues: CASSRTATYEQYF. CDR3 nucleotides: TGTGCCAGCAGCCGGACAGCAACCTACGAGCAGTACTTC.

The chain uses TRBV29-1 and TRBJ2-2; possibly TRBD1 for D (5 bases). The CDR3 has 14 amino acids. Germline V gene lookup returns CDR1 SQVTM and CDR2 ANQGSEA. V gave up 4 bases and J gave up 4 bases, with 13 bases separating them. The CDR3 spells CSVALGAGTGELFF. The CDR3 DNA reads TGCAGCGTTGCTCTAGGGGCAGGCACCGGGGAGCTGTTTTTT.

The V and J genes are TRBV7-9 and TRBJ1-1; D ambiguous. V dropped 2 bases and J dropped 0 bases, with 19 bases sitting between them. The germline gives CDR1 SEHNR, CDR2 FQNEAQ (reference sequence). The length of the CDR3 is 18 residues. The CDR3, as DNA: TGTGCCAGCAGCTTATTCCTTAATGACAAATCTTTGAACACTGAAGCTTTCTTT. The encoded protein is CASSLFLNDKSLNTEAFF.

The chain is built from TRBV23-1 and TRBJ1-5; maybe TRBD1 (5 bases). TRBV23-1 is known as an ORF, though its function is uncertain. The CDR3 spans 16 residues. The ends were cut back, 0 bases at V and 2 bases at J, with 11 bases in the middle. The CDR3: CASSQSRGVGNQPQHF. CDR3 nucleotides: TGCGCCAGCAGTCAATCGAGAGGGGTTGGCAATCAGCCCCAGCATTTT.

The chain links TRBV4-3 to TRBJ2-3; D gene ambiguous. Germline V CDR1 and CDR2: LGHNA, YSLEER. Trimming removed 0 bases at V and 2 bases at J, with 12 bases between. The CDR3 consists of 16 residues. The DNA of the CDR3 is TGCGCCAGCAGCCAAGACCCAGCATTAATCACAGATACGCAGTATTTT. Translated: CASSQDPALITDTQYF.

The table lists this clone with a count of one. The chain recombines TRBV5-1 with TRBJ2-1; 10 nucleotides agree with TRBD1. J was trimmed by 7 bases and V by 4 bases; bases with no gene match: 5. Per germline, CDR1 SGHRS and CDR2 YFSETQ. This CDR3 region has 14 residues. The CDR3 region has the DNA TGCGCCAGCAGCAAGGACAGGGGGTGGAATGAGCAGTTCTTC. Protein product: CASSKDRGWNEQFF.

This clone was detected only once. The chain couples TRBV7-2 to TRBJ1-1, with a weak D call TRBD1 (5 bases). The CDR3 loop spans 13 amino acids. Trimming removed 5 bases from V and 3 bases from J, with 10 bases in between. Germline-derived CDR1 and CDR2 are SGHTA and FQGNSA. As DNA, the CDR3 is TGTGCCAGCAGCGTACAGGTCGACACTGAAGCTTTCTTT. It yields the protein CASSVQVDTEAFF.

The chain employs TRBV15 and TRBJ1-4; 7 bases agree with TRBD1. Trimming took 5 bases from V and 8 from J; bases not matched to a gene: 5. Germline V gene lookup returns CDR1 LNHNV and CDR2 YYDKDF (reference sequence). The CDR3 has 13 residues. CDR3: CATSATGREKLFF. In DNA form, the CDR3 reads TGTGCCACCAGCGCGACAGGGCGGGAAAAACTGTTTTTT.

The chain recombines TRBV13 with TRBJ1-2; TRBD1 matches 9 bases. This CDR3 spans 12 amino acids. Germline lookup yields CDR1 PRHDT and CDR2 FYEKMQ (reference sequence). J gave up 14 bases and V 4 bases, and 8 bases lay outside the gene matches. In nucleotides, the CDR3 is TGTGCCAGCAGCTACCGGGACAGGGAACTAACCTTC. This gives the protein CASSYRDRELTF.

The CDR3 spells CASTDGNTIYF. The CDR3 DNA reads as TGTGCCAGCACCGATGGAAACACCATATATTTT. The V gene is TRBV7-2, the J gene TRBJ1-3; D gene unclear. The CDR3 contains 11 residues. Germline CDR1 and CDR2: SGHTA and FQGNSA. Trimming stripped 7 bases from V and 3 bases from J, with 4 bases between.

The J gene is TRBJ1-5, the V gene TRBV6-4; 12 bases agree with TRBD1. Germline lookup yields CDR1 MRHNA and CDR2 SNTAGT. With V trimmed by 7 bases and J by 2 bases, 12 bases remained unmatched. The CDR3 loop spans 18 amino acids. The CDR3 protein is CASTARDRGREGNQPQHF. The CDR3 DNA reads TGTGCCAGCACCGCCCGGGACAGGGGGCGCGAAGGCAATCAGCCCCAGCATTTT.

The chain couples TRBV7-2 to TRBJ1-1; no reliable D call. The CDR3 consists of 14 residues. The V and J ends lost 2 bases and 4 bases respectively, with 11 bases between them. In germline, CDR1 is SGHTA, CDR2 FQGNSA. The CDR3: CASSLIPEGTEAFF. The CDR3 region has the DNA TGTGCCAGCAGCTTAATCCCGGAGGGCACTGAAGCTTTCTTT.

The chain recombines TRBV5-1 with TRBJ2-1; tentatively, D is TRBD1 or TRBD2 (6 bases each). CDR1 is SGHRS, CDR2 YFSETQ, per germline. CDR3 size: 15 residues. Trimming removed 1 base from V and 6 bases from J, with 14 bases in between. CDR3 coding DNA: TGCGCCAGCAGCTTGTTCGGGGGCCGAGTCAATGAGCAGTTCTTC. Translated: CASSLFGGRVNEQFF.

CDR3 amino acids: CASRAAGGYQETQYF. The CDR3 DNA follows: TGCGCCAGCAGGGCGGCGGGGGGGTACCAAGAGACCCAGTACTTC. This rearrangement joins TRBV5-1 to TRBJ2-5; 9 bases fit TRBD2. This CDR3 is built from 15 residues. J was trimmed by 0 bases and V by 5 bases; bases with no gene match: 5. Looked up from germline, CDR1 is SGHRS and CDR2 is YFSETQ.

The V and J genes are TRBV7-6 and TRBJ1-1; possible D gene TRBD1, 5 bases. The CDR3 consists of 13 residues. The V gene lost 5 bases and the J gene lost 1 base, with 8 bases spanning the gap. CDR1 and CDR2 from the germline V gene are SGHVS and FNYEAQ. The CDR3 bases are TGTGCCAGCAGCAAGACAGCGAACACTGAAGCTTTCTTT. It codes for CASSKTANTEAFF. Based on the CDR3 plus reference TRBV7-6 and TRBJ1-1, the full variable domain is GAGVSQSPRYKVTKRGQDVALRCDPISGHVSLYWYRQALGQGPEFLTYFNYEAQQDKSGLPNDRFSAERPEGSISTLTIQRTEQRDSAMYRCASSKTANTEAFFGQGTRLTVV.

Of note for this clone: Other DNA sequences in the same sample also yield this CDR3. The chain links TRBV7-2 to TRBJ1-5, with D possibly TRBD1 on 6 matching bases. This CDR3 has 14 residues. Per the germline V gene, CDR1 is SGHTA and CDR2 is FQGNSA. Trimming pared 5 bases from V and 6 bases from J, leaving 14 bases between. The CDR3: CASSPRGGGQPQHF. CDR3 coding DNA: TGTGCCAGCAGCCCACGGGGAGGGGGTCAGCCCCAGCATTTT.

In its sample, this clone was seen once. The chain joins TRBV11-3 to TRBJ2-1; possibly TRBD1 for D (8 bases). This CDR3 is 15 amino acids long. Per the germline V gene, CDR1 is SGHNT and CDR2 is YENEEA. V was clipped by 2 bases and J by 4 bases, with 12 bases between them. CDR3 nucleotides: TGTGCCAGCAGCTTACTACAGGGGGGGTACAATGAGCAGTTCTTC. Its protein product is CASSLLQGGYNEQFF.

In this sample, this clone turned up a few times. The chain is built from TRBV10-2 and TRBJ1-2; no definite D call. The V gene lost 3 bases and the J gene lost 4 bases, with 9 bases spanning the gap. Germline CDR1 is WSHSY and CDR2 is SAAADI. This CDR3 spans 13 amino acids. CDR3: CASSERASYGYTF. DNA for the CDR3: TGCGCCAGCAGTGAACGGGCATCCTATGGCTACACCTTC.

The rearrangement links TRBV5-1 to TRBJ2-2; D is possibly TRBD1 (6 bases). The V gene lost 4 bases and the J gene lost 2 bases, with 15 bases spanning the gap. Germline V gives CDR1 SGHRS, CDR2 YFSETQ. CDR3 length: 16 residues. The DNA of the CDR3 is TGCGCCAGCAGCAAGGAGAGGACAGCTAACACCGGGGAGCTGTTTTTT. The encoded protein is CASSKERTANTGELFF.

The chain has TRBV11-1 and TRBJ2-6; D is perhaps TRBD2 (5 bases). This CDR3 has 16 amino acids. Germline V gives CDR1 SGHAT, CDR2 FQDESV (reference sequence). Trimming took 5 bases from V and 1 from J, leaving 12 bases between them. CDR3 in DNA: TGTGCCAGCAGCCGATACGGAGGATCTGGGGCCAACGTCCTGACTTTC. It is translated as CASSRYGGSGANVLTF.

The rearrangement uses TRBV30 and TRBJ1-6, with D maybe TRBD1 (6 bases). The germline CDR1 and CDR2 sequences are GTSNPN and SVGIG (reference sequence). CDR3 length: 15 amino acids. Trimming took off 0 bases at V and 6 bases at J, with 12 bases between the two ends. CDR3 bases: TGTGCCTGGAGTGTACGAGGGGGTGTTAATTCACCCCTCCACTTT. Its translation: CAWSVRGGVNSPLHF.

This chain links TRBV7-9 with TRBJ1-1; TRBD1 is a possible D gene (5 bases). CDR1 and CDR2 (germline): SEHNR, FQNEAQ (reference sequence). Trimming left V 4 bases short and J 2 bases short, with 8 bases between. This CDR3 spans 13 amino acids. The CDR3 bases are TGTGCCAGCAGCTGGGACGGTAACACTGAAGCTTTCTTT. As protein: CASSWDGNTEAFF. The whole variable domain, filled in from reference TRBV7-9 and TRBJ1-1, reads DTGVSQNPRHKITKRGQNVTFRCDPISEHNRLYWYRQTLGQGPEFLTYFQNEAQLEKSRLLSDRFSAERPKGSFSTLEIQRTEQGDSAMYLCASSWDGNTEAFFGQGTRLTVV.

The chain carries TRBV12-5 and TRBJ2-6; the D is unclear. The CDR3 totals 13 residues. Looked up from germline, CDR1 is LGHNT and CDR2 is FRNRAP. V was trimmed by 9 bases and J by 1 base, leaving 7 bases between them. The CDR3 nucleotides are TGTGCTAGCCTACCTTCTGGGGCCAACGTCCTGACTTTC. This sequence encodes CASLPSGANVLTF.

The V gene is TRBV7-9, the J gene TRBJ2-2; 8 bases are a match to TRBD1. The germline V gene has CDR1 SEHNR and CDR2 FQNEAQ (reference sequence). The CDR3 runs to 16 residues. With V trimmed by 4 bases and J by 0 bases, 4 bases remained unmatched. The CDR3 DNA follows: TGTGCCAGCAGCTCCAGGGGGCCAACGAACACCGGGGAGCTGTTTTTT. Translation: CASSSRGPTNTGELFF.

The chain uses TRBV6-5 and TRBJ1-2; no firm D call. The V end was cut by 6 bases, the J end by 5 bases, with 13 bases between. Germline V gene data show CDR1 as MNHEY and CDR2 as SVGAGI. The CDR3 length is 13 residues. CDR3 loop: CASSMDLWYGYTF. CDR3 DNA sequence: TGTGCCAGCAGCATGGACCTCTGGTATGGCTACACCTTC.

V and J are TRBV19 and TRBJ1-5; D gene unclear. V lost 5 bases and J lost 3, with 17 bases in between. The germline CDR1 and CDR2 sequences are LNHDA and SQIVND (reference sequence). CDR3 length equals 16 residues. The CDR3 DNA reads TGTGCCAGTAGTTCCGGACGGACTCCTTTCAATCAGCCCCAGCATTTT. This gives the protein CASSSGRTPFNQPQHF.